In this sample, the clone carrying this T cell receptor beta chain turned up once. Its antigen is still unknown. Original analysis: Clonotypes above 5% were considered putative leukemic clones, totaling 59. TCRdb keeps only in-frame clones here, not all; method: immunoSEQ multiplex PCR. V and J calls plus clone size are reproduced from that table; the DNA served to infer D and trimming. Among over a thousand clones listed, about four fifths were seen once. This sample is drawn from a study of STAT5B mutations in CD4+ large granular lymphocyte leukemia. Overall study results and limits: About 24% of private leukemic clonotypes occurred rarely in other patients' non-leukemic repertoires.

Patients had CD4+ T-LGLL, from Padova, Helsinki and Shinshu. Sequenced input: PBMCs. The sequence was obtained from a man in his 70s with CD4+ T-cell large granular lymphocyte leukemia.

In DNA form, the CDR3 reads TGTGCCAGCAGCCTAGTAGGACTAGCGGGAGGAAGAGAGACCCAGTACTTC. Translating it yields CASSLVGLAGGRETQYF. The chain uses TRBV7-2 and TRBJ2-5; 14 nucleotides agree with TRBD2. V lost 5 bases and J lost 4; bases outside the gene matches: 9. Germline assignment: CDR1 SGHTA and CDR2 FQGNSA. The CDR3 length is 17 residues.